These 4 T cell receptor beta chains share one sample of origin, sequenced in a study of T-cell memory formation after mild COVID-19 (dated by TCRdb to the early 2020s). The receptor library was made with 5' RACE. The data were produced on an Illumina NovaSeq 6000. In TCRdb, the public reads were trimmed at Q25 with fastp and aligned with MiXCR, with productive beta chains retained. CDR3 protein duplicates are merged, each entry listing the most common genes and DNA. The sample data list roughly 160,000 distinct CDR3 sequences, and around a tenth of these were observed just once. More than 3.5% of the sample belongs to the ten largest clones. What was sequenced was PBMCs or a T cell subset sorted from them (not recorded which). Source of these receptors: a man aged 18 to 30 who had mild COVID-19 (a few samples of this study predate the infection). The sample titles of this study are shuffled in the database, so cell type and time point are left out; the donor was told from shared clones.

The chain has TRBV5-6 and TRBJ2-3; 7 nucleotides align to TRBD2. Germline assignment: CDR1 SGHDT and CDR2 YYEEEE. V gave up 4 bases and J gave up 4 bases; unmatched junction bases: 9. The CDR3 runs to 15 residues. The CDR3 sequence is CASSTQSSGADTQYF. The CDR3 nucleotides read TGTGCCAGCAGCACCCAATCTAGCGGAGCAGATACGCAGTATTTT.

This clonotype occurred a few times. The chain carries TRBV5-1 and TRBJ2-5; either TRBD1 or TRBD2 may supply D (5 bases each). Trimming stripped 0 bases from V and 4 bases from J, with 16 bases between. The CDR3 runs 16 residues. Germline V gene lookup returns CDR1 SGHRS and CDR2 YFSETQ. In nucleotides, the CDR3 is TGCGCCAGCAGCTTGGCCTGGCCGACAGAGGGAGAGACCCAGTACTTC. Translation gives CASSLAWPTEGETQYF.

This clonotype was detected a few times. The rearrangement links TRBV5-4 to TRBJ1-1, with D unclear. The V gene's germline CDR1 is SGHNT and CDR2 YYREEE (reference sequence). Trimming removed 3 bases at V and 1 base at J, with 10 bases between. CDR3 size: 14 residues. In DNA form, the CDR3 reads TGTGCCAGCAGCTCAGCGGAGGGGAACACTGAAGCTTTCTTT. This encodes CASSSAEGNTEAFF.

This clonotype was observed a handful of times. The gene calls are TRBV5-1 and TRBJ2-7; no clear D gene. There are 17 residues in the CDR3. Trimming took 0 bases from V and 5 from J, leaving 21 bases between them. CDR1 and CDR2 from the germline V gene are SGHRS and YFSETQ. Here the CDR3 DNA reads TGCGCCAGCAGCTTGGCCCTGGGGTCCGCGCGGATCGACGAGCAGTACTTC. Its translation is CASSLALGSARIDEQYF. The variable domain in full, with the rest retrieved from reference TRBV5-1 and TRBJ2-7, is KAGVTQTPRYLIKTRGQQVTLSCSPISGHRSVSWYQQTPGQGLQFLFEYFSETQRNKGNFPGRFSGRQFSNSRSEMNVSTLELGDSALYLCASSLALGSARIDEQYFGPGTRLTVT.